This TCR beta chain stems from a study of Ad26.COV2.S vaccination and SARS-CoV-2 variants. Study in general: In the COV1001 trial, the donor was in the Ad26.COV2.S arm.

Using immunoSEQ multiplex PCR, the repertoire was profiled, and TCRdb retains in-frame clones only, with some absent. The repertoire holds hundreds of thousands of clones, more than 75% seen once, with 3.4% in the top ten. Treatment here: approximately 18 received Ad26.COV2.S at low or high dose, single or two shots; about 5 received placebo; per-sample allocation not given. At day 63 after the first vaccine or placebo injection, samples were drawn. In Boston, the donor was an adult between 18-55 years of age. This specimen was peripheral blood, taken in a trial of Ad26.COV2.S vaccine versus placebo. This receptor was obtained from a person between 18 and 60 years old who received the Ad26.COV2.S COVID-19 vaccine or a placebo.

CDR3 coding DNA: TGTGCCAGCAGTGAAGCAGTAAACACTGAAGCTTTCTTT. It encodes CASSEAVNTEAFF. The chain links TRBV6-1 to TRBJ1-1; no firm D call. In germline, CDR1 is MNHNS, CDR2 SASEGT. The CDR3 loop spans 13 amino acids. The V end was cut by 0 bases, the J end by 2 bases, with 4 bases between.